A selection of T cell receptor beta chains follows, all from one sample in a study of neurological immune-mediated disorders. TCRdb independently ran MiXCR on the 5' RACE reads; one entry per CDR3 protein. The sample includes 43,000 or so distinct CDR3 sequences, roughly 12% of them seen just once. The sample taken for sequencing was PBMCs. Receptor source: a man younger than 40 in good health. Both conserved end residues are part of each CDR3. D genes are given only for firm matches. Clone size is stated in some rows and not others, as once, few, many or a class when expanded.

CDR3 length: 14
J gene: TRBJ2-7
D gene: TRBD1
clone size: many
V gene: TRBV5-1
CDR3 DNA: TGCGCCAGCAGCTTGACTACAGGGGTCTACGAGCAGTACTTC
CDR3 protein: CASSLTTGVYEQYF

CDR3 length: 12
J gene: TRBJ2-7
D gene: -
clone size: many
V gene: TRBV6-6
CDR3 DNA: TGTGCCAGCAGTTTAGGACAGTACGAGCAGTACTTC
CDR3 protein: CASSLGQYEQYF

CDR3 length: 15
J gene: TRBJ2-3
D gene: -
clone size: many
V gene: TRBV20-1
CDR3 DNA: TGCAGTGCTGCCAGAGCAGCGGAAGCCACAGATACGCAGTATTTT
CDR3 protein: CSAARAAEATDTQYF

CDR3 length: 13
J gene: TRBJ2-1
D gene: -
clone size: many
V gene: TRBV7-2
CDR3 DNA: TGTGCCAGCAGCTTAGACAGCAACAATGAGCAGTTCTTC
CDR3 protein: CASSLDSNNEQFF

CDR3 length: 13
J gene: TRBJ2-2
D gene: -
clone size: many
V gene: TRBV6-4
CDR3 DNA: TGTGCCAGCAGTGACTCTAGCACCGGGGAGCTGTTTTTT
CDR3 protein: CASSDSSTGELFF

CDR3 length: 16
J gene: TRBJ2-5
D gene: TRBD1
clone size: many
V gene: TRBV28
CDR3 DNA: TGTGCCAGCAGTAGAACCCTAGGGACAGCTATAGAGACCCAGTACTTC
CDR3 protein: CASSRTLGTAIETQYF

CDR3 length: 15
J gene: TRBJ2-1
D gene: TRBD1
clone size: many
V gene: TRBV5-6
CDR3 DNA: TGTGCCAGCAGCCAGCCGTGGACAGGTGTCAATGAGCAGTTCTTC
CDR3 protein: CASSQPWTGVNEQFF

CDR3 length: 14
J gene: TRBJ2-1
D gene: -
clone size: many
V gene: TRBV4-1
CDR3 DNA: TGCGCCAGCAGCCAAGCATTCTTAGGGAATGAGCAGTTCTTC
CDR3 protein: CASSQAFLGNEQFF

CDR3 length: 13
J gene: TRBJ2-5
D gene: -
clone size: many
V gene: TRBV7-8
CDR3 DNA: TGTGCCAGCAGCCCCTCCAGGGCAGAGACCCAGTACTTC
CDR3 protein: CASSPSRAETQYF

CDR3 length: 14
J gene: TRBJ1-6
D gene: TRBD1
clone size: -
V gene: TRBV20-1
CDR3 DNA: TGCAGTGCTGCTCCGGACAGGGTTAATTCACCCCTCCACTTT
CDR3 protein: CSAAPDRVNSPLHF

CDR3 length: 16
J gene: TRBJ1-6
D gene: TRBD1
clone size: many
V gene: TRBV4-1
CDR3 DNA: TGCGCCAGCAGCGGACAGAGGGGACAGGCTGGGTCACCCCTCCACTTT
CDR3 protein: CASSGQRGQAGSPLHF

CDR3 length: 15
J gene: TRBJ2-5
D gene: TRBD2
clone size: many
V gene: TRBV20-1
CDR3 DNA: TGCAGTGCTAGAGGAGGTAGCGGGATTGTCCGGACCCAGTACTTC
CDR3 protein: CSARGGSGIVRTQYF

CDR3 length: 14
J gene: TRBJ1-5
D gene: -
clone size: many
V gene: TRBV27
CDR3 DNA: TGTGCCAGCACCTCGGGGCAGGGGAATCAGCCCCAGCATTTT
CDR3 protein: CASTSGQGNQPQHF

CDR3 length: 15
J gene: TRBJ2-2
D gene: -
clone size: many
V gene: TRBV12-3/TRBV12-4
CDR3 DNA: TGTGCCAGCAGTCGGAGCCCGGTGTTCACCGGGGAGCTGTTTTTT
CDR3 protein: CASSRSPVFTGELFF